These 19 T cell receptor beta chains were sequenced from one sample in a study of human T cells and chemical hapten exposure. TCRdb reanalysed the RACE reads using MiXCR and keeps one entry per CDR3 protein. Of tens of thousands of distinct CDR3 sequences in the sample, about 9.4% are singletons; the top ten hold approximately 2.5%. Time point reported: patch test 2, 6 weeks after DPC sensitization. Treatment indicated: therapeutic diphenylcyclopropenone sensitization with weekly scalp DPC. The material sequenced was whole blood, taken in connection with sensitization to the hapten diphenylcyclopropenone (DPC). The receptors originated from a woman aged 25-40 years with alopecia areata. Some clones in this sample may be carry-over from other donors' samples.

This clonotype has at least ten counts. V and J are TRBV27 and TRBJ2-6; D is possibly TRBD2 (5 bases). V dropped 3 bases and J dropped 2 bases, with 11 bases sitting between them. The CDR3 sequence is 16 residues long. Germline assignment: CDR1 MNHEY and CDR2 SMNVEV (reference sequence). The DNA for the CDR3 is TGTGCCAGCAGTTTTAAGTCCGGGGCTGGGGCCAACGTCCTGACTTTC. This gives the protein CASSFKSGAGANVLTF.

This chain uses TRBV7-8 with TRBJ1-1; D uncertain. Trimming left V 1 base short and J 4 bases short, with 13 bases between. This CDR3 spans 15 amino acids. CDR1 and CDR2 from the germline V gene are SGHVS and FQNEAQ. CDR3 protein: CASSLENGVGTEAFF. CDR3 DNA: TGTGCCAGCAGCTTAGAGAACGGGGTGGGCACTGAAGCTTTCTTT.

This clonotype has ten or more counts. V usage is TRBV9 and J usage is TRBJ1-2; D gene uncertain. V was trimmed by 2 bases and J by 5 bases, leaving 16 bases between them. The CDR3 runs to 15 residues. Germline V CDR1 and CDR2: SGDLS, YYNGEE. CDR3 nucleotides: TGTGCCAGCAGCGTCTCGGACTCAAGATTATATGGCTACACCTTC. It translates to CASSVSDSRLYGYTF. The entire variable domain, with the rest obtained from reference TRBV9 and TRBJ1-2, is as follows: DSGVTQTPKHLITATGQRVTLRCSPRSGDLSVYWYQQSLDQGLQFLIQYYNGEERAKGNILERFSAQQFPDLHSELNLSSLELGDSALYFCASSVSDSRLYGYTFGSGTRLTVV.

The chain joins TRBV9 to TRBJ1-5; D uncertain. The CDR3 spans 13 residues. Germline CDR1 and CDR2: SGDLS and YYNGEE. Trimming cost V 2 bases and J 3 bases, with 6 bases left between them. CDR3 coding DNA: TGTGCCAGCAGCGTTTCTCTCAATCAGCCCCAGCATTTT. Its translation is CASSVSLNQPQHF.

This clonotype has just a few counts. The gene calls are TRBV4-2 and TRBJ2-6; 9 positions match TRBD1. J was trimmed by 0 bases and V by 2 bases; bases with no gene match: 5. CDR1 is LGHNA, CDR2 YNFKEQ, per germline. The CDR3 extends over 18 amino acids. The chain's CDR3 is CASSQWDRVDSGANVLTF. CDR3 coding DNA: TGTGCCAGCAGCCAATGGGACAGGGTCGACTCTGGGGCCAACGTCCTGACTTTC.

The chain has TRBV20-1 and TRBJ2-7, with a weak D call TRBD1 (6 bases). Germline V gene sequence: CDR1 DFQATT, CDR2 SNEGSKA (reference sequence). The CDR3 covers 11 residues. The CDR3 protein is CRKSRGNEQYF. The CDR3 coding sequence is TGCAGAAAATCTAGGGGGAACGAGCAGTACTTC.

This clonotype was seen at least ten times. V is TRBV18 and J is TRBJ1-1; D is ambiguous. The germline V gene encodes CDR1 KGHSH and CDR2 LQKENI. Trimming removed 1 base at V and 2 bases at J, with 11 bases between. This CDR3 is 15 amino acids long. CDR3: CASSPQPSSNTEAFF. In DNA, the CDR3 is TGTGCCAGCTCACCACAACCCAGCTCTAACACTGAAGCTTTCTTT.

The chain couples TRBV7-2 to TRBJ2-5; D remains unclear. The V gene's germline CDR1 is SGHTA and CDR2 FQGNSA. Trimming stripped 5 bases from V and 7 bases from J, with 11 bases between. CDR3 length: 12 residues. CDR3 bases: TGTGCCAGCAGCGTCGCCCTCGGGACCCAGTACTTC. This encodes CASSVALGTQYF.

Only a few counts were recorded for this clonotype. The J gene is TRBJ1-5, the V gene TRBV4-1; TRBD1 is a possible D gene (5 bases). Trimming cost V 0 bases and J 1 base, with 10 bases left between them. This CDR3 has 16 amino acids. CDR1 is MGHRA and CDR2 is YSYEKL in the germline V gene. In nucleotides, the CDR3 is TGCGCCAGCAGCCAAGATAGGGGAGGAAGCAATCAGCCCCAGCATTTT. Its translation is CASSQDRGGSNQPQHF.

The gene calls are TRBV5-4 and TRBJ2-1, with D maybe TRBD2 (6 bases). The CDR3 runs to 15 residues. In germline, CDR1 is SGHNT, CDR2 YYREEE (reference sequence). V shed 1 base and J shed 6 bases, with 14 bases lying between them. CDR3 sequence reads: CASSLQSGSLNEQFF. The DNA of the CDR3 is TGTGCCAGCAGCTTGCAGTCCGGGAGTCTCAATGAGCAGTTCTTC.

The chain has TRBV5-4 and TRBJ2-1; 7 bases are shared with TRBD2. J lost 4 bases, V lost 4 bases, and 14 bases had no gene match. The germline gives CDR1 SGHNT, CDR2 YYREEE (reference sequence). This CDR3 is built from 17 residues. CDR3 sequence reads: CASSEFRGGTIYNEQFF. The CDR3, as DNA: TGTGCCAGCAGCGAATTTAGGGGAGGGACCATTTACAATGAGCAGTTCTTC.

Turning to this clonotype: At one end, the junction sequence differs from germline, possibly due to a read error. This chain connects TRBV7-9 to TRBJ1-2, with 8 nucleotides matching TRBD1. CDR3 length: 14 residues. Germline CDR1 SEHNR, CDR2 FQNEAQ (reference sequence). The CDR3 DNA is TGTGTCAGCAGCCGAGGACAGGGCCTGGTTGGCTACACCTTC. Translation: CVSSRGQGLVGYTF. Using reference TRBV7-9 and TRBJ1-2 for the parts outside the CDR3, the full variable domain is DTGVSQNPRHKITKRGQNVTFRCDPISEHNRLYWYRQTLGQGPEFLTYFQNEAQLEKSRLLSDRFSAERPKGSFSTLEIQRTEQGDSAMYLCVSSRGQGLVGYTFGSGTRLTVV.

This clonotype was detected many times. The rearrangement uses TRBV20-1 and TRBJ2-3; D tentatively fits TRBD1 or TRBD2 (5 bases each). The CDR3 sequence is 13 residues long. V lost 5 bases to trimming and J lost 3 bases, with 12 bases between them. Germline V CDR1 and CDR2: DFQATT, SNEGSKA (reference sequence). CDR3 nucleotides: TGCAGTGCTGGGACCCTGATTACAGATACGCAGTATTTT. This gives the protein CSAGTLITDTQYF.

This clonotype was recorded at least ten times. The chain links TRBV29-1 to TRBJ1-1, with a tentative D call TRBD1 (6 bases). Trimming removed 5 bases from V and 0 bases from J, with 10 bases in between. CDR1 SQVTM and CDR2 ANQGSEA come from the germline V gene. This CDR3 contains 13 residues. CDR3 coding DNA: TGCAGCGTTCGGGGGCGGTTGAACACTGAAGCTTTCTTT. Its translation is CSVRGRLNTEAFF. Full variable domain (outside the CDR3, taken from reference TRBV29-1 and TRBJ1-1): SAVISQKPSRDICQRGTSLTIQCQVDSQVTMMFWYRQQPGQSLTLIATANQGSEATYESGFVIDKFPISRPNLTFSTLTVSNMSPEDSSIYLCSVRGRLNTEAFFGQGTRLTVV.

This clonotype occurred many times. The chain uses TRBV3-1 and TRBJ1-1; D is unresolved. CDR3 size: 14 residues. Germline values: CDR1 LGHDT, CDR2 YNNKEL (reference sequence). Trimming took off 1 base at V and 1 base at J, with 7 bases between the two ends. The CDR3 sequence: CASSQGAGNTEAFF. Written as DNA, the CDR3 is TGTGCCAGCAGCCAAGGTGCAGGGAACACTGAAGCTTTCTTT.

This chain uses TRBV18 with TRBJ1-2; tentatively, D is TRBD1 (5 bases). Trimming left V 6 bases short and J 1 base short, with 9 bases between. The CDR3 is made up of 13 amino acids. The V gene's germline CDR1 is KGHSH and CDR2 LQKENI. DNA for the CDR3: TGTGCCAGCTCCCTGACAGATAACTATGGCTACACCTTC. It codes for CASSLTDNYGYTF.

This clonotype was observed at least ten times. J is TRBJ2-1 and V is TRBV29-1; 9 nucleotides agree with TRBD2. The germline CDR1 and CDR2 sequences are SQVTM and ANQGSEA. The CDR3 sequence is 14 residues long. With 3 bases clipped from V and 9 bases from J, the junction kept 9 bases outside the gene matches. The CDR3 loop reads CSVDGGGRAAEQFF. The CDR3 DNA sequence: TGCAGCGTTGACGGCGGCGGGAGGGCCGCTGAGCAGTTCTTC.

This clonotype was seen just once. The chain has TRBV30 and TRBJ1-1; no clear D. Germline V gene data show CDR1 as GTSNPN and CDR2 as SVGIG (reference sequence). The CDR3 covers 15 residues. With 3 bases removed from V and 1 base from J, the gap between germline ends came to 15 bases. This CDR3 is CAWRRRTPQNTEAFF. DNA for the CDR3: TGTGCCTGGAGGAGGAGGACGCCCCAGAACACTGAAGCTTTCTTT.

This clonotype was found many times. V and J are TRBV30 and TRBJ1-5; D gene uncertain. The length of the CDR3 is 14 residues. Germline lookup yields CDR1 GTSNPN and CDR2 SVGIG (reference sequence). Trimming cost V 2 bases and J 3 bases, with 11 bases left between them. The DNA for the CDR3 is TGTGCCTGGAGTTCAGAAGTGATCAATCAGCCCCAGCATTTT. Its translation: CAWSSEVINQPQHF.